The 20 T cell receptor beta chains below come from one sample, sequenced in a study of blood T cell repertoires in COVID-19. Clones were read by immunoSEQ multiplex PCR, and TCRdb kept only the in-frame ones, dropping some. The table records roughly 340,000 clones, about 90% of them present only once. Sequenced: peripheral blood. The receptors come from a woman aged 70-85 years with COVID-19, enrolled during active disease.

DNA of the CDR3: TGCGCCAGCAGCACCCGACTAGCGGGGGGACTCCGCGGGGAGCTGTTTTTT. It codes for CASSTRLAGGLRGELFF. The chain recombines TRBV5-1 with TRBJ2-2; 13 nucleotides line up with TRBD2. V gave up 4 bases and J gave up 7 bases; unmatched junction bases: 10. The CDR3 has 17 amino acids. Germline V gives CDR1 SGHRS, CDR2 YFSETQ.

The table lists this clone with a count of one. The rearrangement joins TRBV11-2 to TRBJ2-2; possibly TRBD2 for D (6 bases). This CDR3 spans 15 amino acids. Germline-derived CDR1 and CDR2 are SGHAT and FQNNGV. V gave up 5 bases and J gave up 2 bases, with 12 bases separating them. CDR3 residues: CASSTRGSNTGELFF. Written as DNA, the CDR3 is TGTGCCAGCAGCACCCGGGGGTCTAACACCGGGGAGCTGTTTTTT.

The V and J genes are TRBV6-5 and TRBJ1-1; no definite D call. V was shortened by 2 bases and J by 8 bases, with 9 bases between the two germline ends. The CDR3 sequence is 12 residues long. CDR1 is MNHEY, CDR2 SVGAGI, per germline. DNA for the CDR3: TGTGCCAGCAGTTACGGCACGGGGGAAGCTTTCTTT. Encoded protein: CASSYGTGEAFF.

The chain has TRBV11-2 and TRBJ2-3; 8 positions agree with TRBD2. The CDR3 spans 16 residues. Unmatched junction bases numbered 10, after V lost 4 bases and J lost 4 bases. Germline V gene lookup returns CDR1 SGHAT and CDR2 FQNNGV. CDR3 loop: CASSYQGLVGADTQYF. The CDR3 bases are TGTGCCAGCAGCTACCAGGGACTAGTCGGGGCAGATACGCAGTATTTT. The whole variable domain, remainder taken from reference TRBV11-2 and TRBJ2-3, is EAGVAQSPRYKIIEKRQSVAFWCNPISGHATLYWYQQILGQGPKLLIQFQNNGVVDDSQLPKDRFSAERLKGVDSTLKIQPAKLEDSAVYLCASSYQGLVGADTQYFGPGTRLTVL.

The CDR3 protein is CASSPGQGASTEAFF. The CDR3 DNA follows: TGTGCCAGCAGCCCCGGACAGGGGGCGAGCACTGAAGCTTTCTTT. This rearrangement joins TRBV5-6 to TRBJ1-1, with 11 positions matching TRBD1. The V and J ends lost 4 bases and 4 bases, in that order; junction bases with no gene match: 6. This CDR3 is 15 amino acids long. CDR1 is SGHDT and CDR2 is YYEEEE in the germline V gene.

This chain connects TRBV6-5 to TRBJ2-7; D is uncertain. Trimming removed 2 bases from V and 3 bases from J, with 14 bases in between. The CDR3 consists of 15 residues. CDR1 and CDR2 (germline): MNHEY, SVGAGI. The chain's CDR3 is CASSYAYSGNYEQYF. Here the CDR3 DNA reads TGTGCCAGCAGTTACGCCTACAGTGGAAACTACGAGCAGTACTTC.

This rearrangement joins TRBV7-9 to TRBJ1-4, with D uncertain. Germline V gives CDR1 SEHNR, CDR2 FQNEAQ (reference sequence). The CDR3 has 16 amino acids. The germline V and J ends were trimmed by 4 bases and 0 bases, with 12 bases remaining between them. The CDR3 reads CASSSLPRATNEKLFF. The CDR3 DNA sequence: TGTGCCAGCAGCTCTCTTCCGCGCGCAACTAATGAAAAACTGTTTTTT. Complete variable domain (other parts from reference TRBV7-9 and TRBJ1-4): DTGVSQNPRHKITKRGQNVTFRCDPISEHNRLYWYRQTLGQGPEFLTYFQNEAQLEKSRLLSDRFSAERPKGSFSTLEIQRTEQGDSAMYLCASSSLPRATNEKLFFGSGTQLSVL.

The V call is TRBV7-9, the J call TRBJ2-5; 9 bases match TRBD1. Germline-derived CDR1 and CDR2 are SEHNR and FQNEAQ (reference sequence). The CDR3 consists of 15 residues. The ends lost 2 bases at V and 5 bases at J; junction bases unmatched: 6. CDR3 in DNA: TGTGCCAGCAGCTTAACAACAGGGGGCGGGGAGACCCAGTACTTC. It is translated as CASSLTTGGGETQYF.

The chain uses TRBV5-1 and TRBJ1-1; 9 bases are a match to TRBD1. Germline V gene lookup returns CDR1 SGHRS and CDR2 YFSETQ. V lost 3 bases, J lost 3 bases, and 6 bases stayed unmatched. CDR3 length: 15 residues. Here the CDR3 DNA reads TGCGCCAGCAGCTGGACAGGGGAGGAGGACACTGAAGCTTTCTTT. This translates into CASSWTGEEDTEAFF.

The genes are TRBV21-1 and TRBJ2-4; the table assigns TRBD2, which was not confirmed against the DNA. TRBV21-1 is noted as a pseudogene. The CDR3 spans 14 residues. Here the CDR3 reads CATIPRGGKNIQYF. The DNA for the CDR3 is TGTGCCACCATCCCTCGGGGTGGAAAAAACATTCAGTACTTC.

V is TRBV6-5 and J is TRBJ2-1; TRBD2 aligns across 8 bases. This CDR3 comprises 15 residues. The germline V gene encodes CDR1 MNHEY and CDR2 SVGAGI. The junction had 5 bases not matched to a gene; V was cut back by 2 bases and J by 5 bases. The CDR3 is CASSYLQAGDNEQFF. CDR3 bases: TGTGCCAGCAGTTACCTACAAGCGGGGGACAATGAGCAGTTCTTC.

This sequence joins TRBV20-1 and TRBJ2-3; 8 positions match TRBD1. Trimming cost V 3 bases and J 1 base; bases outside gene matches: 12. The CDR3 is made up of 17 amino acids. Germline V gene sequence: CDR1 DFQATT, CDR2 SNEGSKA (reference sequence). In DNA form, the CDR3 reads TGCAGTGCTAGTCAGGGGGCGAGAAACGAGGGCACAGATACGCAGTATTTT. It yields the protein CSASQGARNEGTDTQYF.

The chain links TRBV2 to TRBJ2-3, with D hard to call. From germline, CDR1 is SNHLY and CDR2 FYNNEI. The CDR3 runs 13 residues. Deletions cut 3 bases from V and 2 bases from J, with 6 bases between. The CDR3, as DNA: TGTGCCAGCAGTGAGTTAGACACAGATACGCAGTATTTT. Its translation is CASSELDTDTQYF.

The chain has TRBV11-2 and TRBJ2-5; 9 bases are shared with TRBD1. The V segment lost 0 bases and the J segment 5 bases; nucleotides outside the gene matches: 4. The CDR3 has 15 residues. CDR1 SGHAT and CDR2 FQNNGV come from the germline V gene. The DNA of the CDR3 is TGTGCCAGCAGCTTAGAAGTCGGACAGGGGGAGACCCAGTACTTC. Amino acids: CASSLEVGQGETQYF.

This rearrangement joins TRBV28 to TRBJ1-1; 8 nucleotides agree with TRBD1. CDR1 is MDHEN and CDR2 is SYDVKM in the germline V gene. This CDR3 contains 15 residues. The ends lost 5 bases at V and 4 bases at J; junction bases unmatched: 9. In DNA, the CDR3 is TGTGCCAGCAGTCTCTTCTCACAGGGGGGCACTGAAGCTTTCTTT. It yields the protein CASSLFSQGGTEAFF.

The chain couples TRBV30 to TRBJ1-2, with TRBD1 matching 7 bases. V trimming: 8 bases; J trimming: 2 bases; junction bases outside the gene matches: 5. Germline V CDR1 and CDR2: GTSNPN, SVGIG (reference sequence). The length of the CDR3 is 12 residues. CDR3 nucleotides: TGTGCCATATGGACAGGCAACTATGGCTACACCTTC. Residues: CAIWTGNYGYTF.

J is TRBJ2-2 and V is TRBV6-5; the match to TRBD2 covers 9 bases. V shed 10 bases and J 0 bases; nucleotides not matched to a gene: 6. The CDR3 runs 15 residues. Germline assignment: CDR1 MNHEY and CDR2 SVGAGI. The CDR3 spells CATRRGGANTGELFF. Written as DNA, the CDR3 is TGTGCCACCAGGCGGGGGGGAGCGAACACCGGGGAGCTGTTTTTT.

The CDR3 coding sequence is TGTGCCAGCAGTCCTGGGGTCAGGGATGGTCAGCCCCAGCATTTT. This codes for CASSPGVRDGQPQHF. The V call is TRBV27, the J call TRBJ1-5, with D perhaps matching TRBD1 (5 bases). The CDR3 is 15 residues long. V lost 5 bases, J lost 6 bases, and 17 bases lay in between. The germline V gene encodes CDR1 MNHEY and CDR2 SMNVEV (reference sequence).

The CDR3 spells CASSLEVSGGAATDTQYF. The CDR3 DNA reads TGTGCCAGCAGCTTAGAGGTTAGCGGGGGGGCCGCGACAGATACGCAGTATTTT. This chain connects TRBV7-8 to TRBJ2-3, with TRBD2 matching over 11 bases. V gave up 1 base and J gave up 3 bases; unmatched junction bases: 9. This CDR3 comprises 18 residues. Germline CDR1 reads SGHVS; CDR2 reads FQNEAQ.

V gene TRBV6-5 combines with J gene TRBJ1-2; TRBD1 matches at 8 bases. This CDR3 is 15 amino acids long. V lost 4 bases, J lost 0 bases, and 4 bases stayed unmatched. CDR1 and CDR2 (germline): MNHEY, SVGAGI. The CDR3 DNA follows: TGTGCCAGCAGTTCAGAGACAGGGGCTAACTATGGCTACACCTTC. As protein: CASSSETGANYGYTF.